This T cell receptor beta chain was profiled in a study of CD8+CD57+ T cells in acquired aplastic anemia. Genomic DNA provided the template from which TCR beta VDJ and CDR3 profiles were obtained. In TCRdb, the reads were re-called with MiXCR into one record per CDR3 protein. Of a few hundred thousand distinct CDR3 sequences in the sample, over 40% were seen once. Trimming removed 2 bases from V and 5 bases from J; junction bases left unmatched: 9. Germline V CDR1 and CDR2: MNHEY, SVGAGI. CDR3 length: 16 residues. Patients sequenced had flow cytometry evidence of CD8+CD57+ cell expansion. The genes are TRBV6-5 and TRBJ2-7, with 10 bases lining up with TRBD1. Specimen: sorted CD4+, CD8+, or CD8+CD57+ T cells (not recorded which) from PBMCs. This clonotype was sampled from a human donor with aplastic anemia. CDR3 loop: CASSYPAGQGSHEQYF. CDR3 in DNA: TGTGCCAGCAGTTACCCGGCGGGACAGGGGTCCCACGAGCAGTACTTC.